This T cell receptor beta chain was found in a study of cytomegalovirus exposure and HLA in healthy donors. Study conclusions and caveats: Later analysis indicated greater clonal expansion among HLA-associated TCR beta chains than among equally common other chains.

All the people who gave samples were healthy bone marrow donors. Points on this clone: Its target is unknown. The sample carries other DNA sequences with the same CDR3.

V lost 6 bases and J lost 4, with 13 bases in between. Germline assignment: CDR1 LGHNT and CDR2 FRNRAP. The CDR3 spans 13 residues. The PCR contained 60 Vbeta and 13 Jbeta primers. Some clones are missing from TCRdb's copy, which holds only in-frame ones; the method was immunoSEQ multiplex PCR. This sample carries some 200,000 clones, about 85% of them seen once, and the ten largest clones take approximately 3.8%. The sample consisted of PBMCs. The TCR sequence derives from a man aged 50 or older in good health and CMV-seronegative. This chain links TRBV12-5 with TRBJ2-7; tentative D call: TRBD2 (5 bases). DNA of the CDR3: TGTGCTAGTGGCTCCGTCCGAGGGTACGAGCAGTACTTC. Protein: CASGSVRGYEQYF.